This T cell receptor beta chain was identified in a study of blood T cell repertoires in COVID-19. Study details: The study drew acute and convalescent COVID-19 samples from the United States, Italy and Spain. T cells, B-cell-depleted T cells, or PBMCs provided the cDNA or gDNA that served as material.

Followed over time, Seattle patients had been enrolled while infection was active. Here immunoSEQ multiplex PCR was the method, and the copy in TCRdb shows in-frame clones only, minus some. This repertoire shows about 160,000 clones, 92% found once; its top ten account for 4.8%. This CDR3 has 14 amino acids. Trimming took 1 base from V and 5 from J, leaving 12 bases between them. Per the germline V gene, CDR1 is KGHSH and CDR2 is LQKENI. The TCR comes from a man in his thirties or forties with COVID-19, enrolled during active disease. The chain carries TRBV18 and TRBJ2-7; D is unclear. Sequencing was carried out using peripheral blood. The CDR3 loop reads CASSPRVAWHEQYF. The CDR3 nucleotides read TGTGCCAGCTCACCACGGGTAGCCTGGCACGAGCAGTACTTC. The complete variable domain, with remaining parts taken from reference TRBV18 and TRBJ2-7, reads NAGVMQNPRHLVRRRGQEARLRCSPMKGHSHVYWYRQLPEEGLKFMVYLQKENIIDESGMPKERFSAEFPKEGPSILRIQQVVRGDSAAYFCASSPRVAWHEQYFGPGTRLTVT.